Listed below are T cell receptor beta chains from one sample, sequenced in a study of Graves' ophthalmopathy and Graves' hyperthyroidism. Each CDR3 protein is one row after TCRdb ran MiXCR on the multiplex PCR reads. There are about 40,000 distinct CDR3 sequences in the sample; over 40% occur only once, and around 20% lies in the top ten. What was sequenced was peripheral blood. These receptors were taken from an adult man with Graves' ophthalmopathy. CDR3s leave out the opening cysteine and the closing phenylalanine or tryptophan.

ASSLTNTGEPF | TRBV7-9
ANSLTLVTPNEQY | TRBV7-2
ASSLQGGQPQQY | TRBV14
ASSQGLAGGQY | TRBV7-2
ASSLLGQGEQY | TRBV19
SAREVGAFFGQGTQY | TRBV20-1
ASSQGSPRDSRVMAQAF | TRBV4-2
ASSSYTDRGGEKLF | TRBV28
ASSPRDRGGNTIY | TRBV6-6
ASSSPSTGYSNQPQH | TRBV28
ASSSGGGAAFTGELF | TRBV5-1
ASSPRGGGEETQY | TRBV7-9
TSSPPREGGTEAF | TRBV25-1
ASRLSGAGNTEAF | TRBV7-2
ASSPVPVQGWNEQF | TRBV9
SVGTGGNYGYT | TRBV29-1
ASTMAGNTEAF | TRBV6-6
ASSLSYQNQPQH | TRBV28
ASSLAAAHIQY | TRBV5-1
ASSSRTRSTDTQY | TRBV7-2
ASSIFVTGTGWNEQL | TRBV19
ATLGVYEKLF | TRBV28
ASGSGTGGGLDTEAF | TRBV2
ASSSTSGGGGQNYGYT | TRBV7-9
ASSSGTALGDEQF | TRBV5-1
ASSVASSGVNTEAF | TRBV9